The present TCR beta chain was sequenced within a study of identical twins. Trimming took 4 bases from V and 8 from J; bases not matched to a gene: 7. The CDR3 is 15 amino acids. CDR1 and CDR2 from the germline V gene are MNHEY and SVGAGI. TCRdb used MiXCR to reprocess the 5' RACE reads, holding one entry per CDR3 protein. The sample lists 690,000 or so distinct CDR3 sequences, 8.6% occurring once. This clonotype was found a few times. These data also featured in a second study, about yellow fever vaccine responses in identical twins.

The TCR originated in a woman aged 18-29 years in good health. The sequencing sample was made of PBMCs. The chain has TRBV6-5 and TRBJ2-1; 11 positions agree with TRBD2. The CDR3 protein is CASSSPSGRFYEQFF. The DNA of the CDR3 is TGTGCCAGCAGTTCGCCTAGCGGGAGGTTCTATGAGCAGTTCTTC.